The rows below give T cell receptor beta chains drawn from one sample of a study of T cells in Graves' hyperthyroidism and ophthalmopathy. TCRdb reprocessed the multiplex PCR reads with MiXCR, giving one entry per CDR3 protein. The table shows 540,000 or so distinct CDR3 sequences, with 15% to 19% occurring only once. Material for sequencing was blood. These receptors originate from a woman aged 30 to 39 with Graves' hyperthyroidism. The conserved cysteine and the conserved F or W are not part of the CDR3 here. The order of the fields is J gene, V gene, clone size, CDR3 protein. Size values are once, few and many counts, or a class for expanded clones, and some rows have none.

TRBJ2-7 | TRBV20-1 | many | SATLTGTGNSEQY
TRBJ2-2 | TRBV6-1 | - | ASSERQGNTGELF
TRBJ1-6 | TRBV30 | many | AWSRNSPLH
TRBJ2-2 | TRBV18 | many | ASSPQNRNTGELF
TRBJ2-1 | TRBV12-3/TRBV12-4 | - | ASTPGGRDYNEQF
TRBJ2-7 | TRBV20-1 | many | SARTRGRGYEQY
TRBJ1-1 | TRBV3-1 | many | ASSQVLGADTEAF
TRBJ2-1 | TRBV6-2/TRBV6-3 | many | ASSYATGDRGNLF
TRBJ1-5 | TRBV6-2/TRBV6-3 | - | ASSGGTERQPQH
TRBJ2-3 | TRBV27 | few | ASRDWADTQY